Shown below are 9 T cell receptor beta chains from a single sample sequenced in a study of OX40 agonist ivuxolimab in advanced cancers. Generated by immunoSEQ multiplex PCR, the TCRdb table keeps only in-frame clones and is missing some. Of around 66,000 clones listed, around 86% are singletons. Sequences were derived from CD4+ or CD8+ T cells sorted from blood, sampled in a trial of the OX40 agonist ivuxolimab. The receptors derive from an adult with an advanced solid tumor such as melanoma, head and neck, liver or kidney cancer.

This clone was counted a single time. The V call is TRBV18, the J call TRBJ1-1, with D uncertain. CDR1 is KGHSH and CDR2 is LQKENI in the germline V gene. V gave up 2 bases and J gave up 7 bases, with 14 bases separating them. The CDR3 covers 14 residues. The CDR3 DNA reads TGTGCCAGCTCACCAGGCAGGAGCCTCTATGAAGCTTTCTTT. Translated: CASSPGRSLYEAFF. Filled out from reference TRBV18 and TRBJ1-1, the complete variable domain reads NAGVMQNPRHLVRRRGQEARLRCSPMKGHSHVYWYRQLPEEGLKFMVYLQKENIIDESGMPKERFSAEFPKEGPSILRIQQVVRGDSAAYFCASSPGRSLYEAFFGQGTRLTVV.

The V and J genes are TRBV5-1 and TRBJ2-3; 15 positions match TRBD2. The CDR3 totals 15 residues. Germline loops: CDR1 SGHRS, CDR2 YFSETQ. The V segment lost 4 bases and the J segment 7 bases; nucleotides outside the gene matches: 4. Written as DNA, the CDR3 is TGCGCCAGCAGCATGGGACTAGCGGGAGGTAATACGCAGTATTTT. Protein: CASSMGLAGGNTQYF.

The chain recombines TRBV10-1 with TRBJ2-2; 10 positions match TRBD1. Losses at the gene ends were 8 bases for V and 4 bases for J; bases not matched to a gene: 10. Germline V CDR1 and CDR2: WNHNN, SYGVQD (reference sequence). The CDR3 is 16 amino acids. As DNA, the CDR3 is TGCGCCAGCCATCCGGGACAGGGGAAGGGCACCGGGGAGCTGTTTTTT. It codes for CASHPGQGKGTGELFF.

This clone was seen many times. The gene calls are TRBV29-1 and TRBJ2-7; 9 bases are a match to TRBD1. CDR3 length: 17 amino acids. V lost 7 bases to trimming and J lost 2 bases; unmatched junction nucleotides: 18. Germline V gives CDR1 SQVTM, CDR2 ANQGSEA. In nucleotides, the CDR3 is TGCAGCGCCAAAGGTCCGCCGGGTGGACAGGGGACCTACGAGCAGTACTTC. It yields the protein CSAKGPPGGQGTYEQYF.

The rearrangement joins TRBV11-3 to TRBJ2-7, with 8 bases that match TRBD1. Germline CDR1 reads SGHNT; CDR2 reads YENEEA. This CDR3 has 16 residues. The V segment lost 1 base and the J segment 4 bases; nucleotides outside the gene matches: 9. The CDR3 nucleotides are TGTGCCAGCAGCTTAGGTGGGACAGGAGATGTATACGAGCAGTACTTC. Amino acid sequence: CASSLGGTGDVYEQYF.

This chain joins TRBV6-5 and TRBJ1-5; D is perhaps TRBD1 (6 bases). Germline CDR1 is MNHEY and CDR2 is SVGAGI. There are 13 residues in the CDR3. V lost 4 bases and J lost 7, with 11 bases in between. CDR3 nucleotides: TGTGCCAGCAGTTCGGGGGGGGGCCAGCCCCAGCATTTT. Amino acid sequence: CASSSGGGQPQHF.

The rearrangement joins TRBV19 to TRBJ1-2; TRBD1 aligns across 7 bases. This CDR3 comprises 15 residues. Germline values: CDR1 LNHDA, CDR2 SQIVND (reference sequence). With 5 bases clipped from V and 7 bases from J, the junction kept 13 bases outside the gene matches. The CDR3 loop is CASSANRGKVSGYTF. Written as DNA, the CDR3 is TGTGCCAGTAGTGCAAACAGGGGAAAGGTTTCTGGCTACACCTTC.

V and J are TRBV30 and TRBJ2-2; D is unclear. This CDR3 contains 13 residues. From germline, CDR1 is GTSNPN and CDR2 SVGIG (reference sequence). V lost 4 bases, J lost 3 bases, and 9 bases lay in between. DNA for the CDR3: TGTGCCTGGAACGGGCCTCACACCGGGGAGCTGTTTTTT. Protein product: CAWNGPHTGELFF.

The chain links TRBV28 to TRBJ1-5, with 7 bases that match TRBD1. V gave up 5 bases and J gave up 7 bases; unmatched junction bases: 14. This CDR3 is 16 amino acids long. Germline CDR1 MDHEN, CDR2 SYDVKM. CDR3 DNA sequence: TGTGCCAGCAGTCCCTCCCGGACAGGAGGGCGACAGCCCCAGCATTTT. Translating gives CASSPSRTGGRQPQHF.